This T cell receptor beta chain was captured in a study of T cells after yellow fever vaccination. About this clonotype itself: As yet, its antigen is unknown.

A universal primer site and UMIs were added as TCR cDNA was made by 5'RACE template switching. MiXCR, applied by TCRdb to the 5' RACE reads, yields one record per CDR3 protein. Of 70,000 or so distinct CDR3 sequences listed, 5% to 6.5% are singletons. Study findings and constraints: Weaker in magnitude, the secondary response showed a faster peak on day 5 versus 15. A minor fraction of clonotypes spanned both CD4 and CD8 compartments. Subsequent to the booster, the majority of primary-vaccination clones reappeared (around 96% CD4, 80% to 90% CD8).

The length of the CDR3 is 16 residues. Germline values: CDR1 LGHDT, CDR2 YNNKEL (reference sequence). Trimming cost V 2 bases and J 4 bases; bases outside gene matches: 6. The clonotype was recovered from a man aged 18 to 30 who received the YFV17D yellow fever vaccine. The chain uses TRBV3-1 and TRBJ1-3, with TRBD1 identical over 9 bases. The starting material was CD4+ T cells sorted from PBMCs, obtained approximately 15 days after the first yellow fever vaccination. The CDR3 sequence is CASSQTRGTGGNTIYF. Here the CDR3 DNA reads TGTGCCAGCAGCCAAACGCGCGGGACAGGGGGAAACACCATATATTTT.